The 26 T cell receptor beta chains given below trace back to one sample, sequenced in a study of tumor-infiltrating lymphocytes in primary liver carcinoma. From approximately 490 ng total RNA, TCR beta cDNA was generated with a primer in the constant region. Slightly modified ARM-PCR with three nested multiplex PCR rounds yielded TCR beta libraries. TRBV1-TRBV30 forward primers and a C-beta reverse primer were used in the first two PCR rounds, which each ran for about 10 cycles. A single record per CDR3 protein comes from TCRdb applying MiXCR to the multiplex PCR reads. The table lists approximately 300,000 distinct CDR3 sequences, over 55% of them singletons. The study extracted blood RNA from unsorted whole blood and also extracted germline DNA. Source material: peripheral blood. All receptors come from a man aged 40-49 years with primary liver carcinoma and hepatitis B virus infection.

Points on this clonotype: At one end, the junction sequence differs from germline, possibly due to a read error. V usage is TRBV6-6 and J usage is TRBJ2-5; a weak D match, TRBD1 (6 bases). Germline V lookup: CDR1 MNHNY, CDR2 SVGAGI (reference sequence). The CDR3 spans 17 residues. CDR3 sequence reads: CASSYSRRRGHQEIQYF. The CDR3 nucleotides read TGTGCCAGCAGTTACTCGAGGCGCAGGGGCCACCAAGAGATCCAGTACTTC.

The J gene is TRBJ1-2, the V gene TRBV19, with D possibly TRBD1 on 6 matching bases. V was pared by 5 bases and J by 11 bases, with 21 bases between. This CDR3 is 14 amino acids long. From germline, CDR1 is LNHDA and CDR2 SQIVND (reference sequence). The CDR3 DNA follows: TGTGCCAGTAGTCTCGGACGGGGGCTCTCTGGTTACACCTTC. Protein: CASSLGRGLSGYTF.

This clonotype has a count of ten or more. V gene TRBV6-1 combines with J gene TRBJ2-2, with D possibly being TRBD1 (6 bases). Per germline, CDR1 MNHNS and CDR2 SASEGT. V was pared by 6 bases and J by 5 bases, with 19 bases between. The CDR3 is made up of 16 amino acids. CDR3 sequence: CASRPREGQTTGELFF. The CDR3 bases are TGTGCCAGCAGGCCCCGCGAAGGACAGACGACCGGGGAGCTGTTTTTT.

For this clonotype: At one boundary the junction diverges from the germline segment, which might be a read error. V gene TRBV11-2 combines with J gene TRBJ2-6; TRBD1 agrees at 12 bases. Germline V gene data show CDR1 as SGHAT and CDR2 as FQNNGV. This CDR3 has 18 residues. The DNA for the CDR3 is TGTGCCAGCAGCTTAGTGGGACAGGGGGCTACTGGGACCAACGCCCTGACTTTC. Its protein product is CASSLVGQGATGTNALTF.

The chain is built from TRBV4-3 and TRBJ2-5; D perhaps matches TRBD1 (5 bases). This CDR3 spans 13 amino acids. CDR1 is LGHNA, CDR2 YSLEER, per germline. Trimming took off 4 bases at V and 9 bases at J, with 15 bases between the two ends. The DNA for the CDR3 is TGCGCCAGCAGCCCCAGGGTCACGGAGTCCCAGTACTTC. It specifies CASSPRVTESQYF.

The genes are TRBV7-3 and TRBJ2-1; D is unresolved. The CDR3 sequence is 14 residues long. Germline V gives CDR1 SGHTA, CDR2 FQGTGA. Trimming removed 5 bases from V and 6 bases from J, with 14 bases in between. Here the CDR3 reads CASSPSARSNEQFF. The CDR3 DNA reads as TGTGCCAGCAGCCCCTCGGCGCGGTCCAATGAGCAGTTCTTC.

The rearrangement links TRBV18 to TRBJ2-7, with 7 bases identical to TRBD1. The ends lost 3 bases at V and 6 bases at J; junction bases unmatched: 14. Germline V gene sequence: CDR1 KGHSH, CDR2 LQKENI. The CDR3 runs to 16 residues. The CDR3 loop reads CASSPSVLDRSLEQYF. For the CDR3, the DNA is TGTGCCAGCTCACCTTCGGTACTGGACAGGTCGCTCGAGCAGTACTTC.

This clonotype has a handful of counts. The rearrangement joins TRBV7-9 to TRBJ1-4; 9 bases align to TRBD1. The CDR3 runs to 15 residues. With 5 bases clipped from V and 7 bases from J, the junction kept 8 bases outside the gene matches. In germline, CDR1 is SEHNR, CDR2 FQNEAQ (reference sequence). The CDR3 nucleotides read TGTGCCAGCAGCCCTTTCGCGGACAGGGGTGAAAAACTGTTTTTT. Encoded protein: CASSPFADRGEKLFF. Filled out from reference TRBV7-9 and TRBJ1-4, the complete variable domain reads DTGVSQNPRHKITKRGQNVTFRCDPISEHNRLYWYRQTLGQGPEFLTYFQNEAQLEKSRLLSDRFSAERPKGSFSTLEIQRTEQGDSAMYLCASSPFADRGEKLFFGSGTQLSVL.

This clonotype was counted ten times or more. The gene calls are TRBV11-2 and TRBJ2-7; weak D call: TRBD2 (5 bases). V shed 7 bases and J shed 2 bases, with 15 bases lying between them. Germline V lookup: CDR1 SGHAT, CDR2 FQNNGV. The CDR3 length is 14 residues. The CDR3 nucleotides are TGTGCCAGCACCCGTGGGAGTTCCACCTACGAGCAGTACTTC. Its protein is CASTRGSSTYEQYF.

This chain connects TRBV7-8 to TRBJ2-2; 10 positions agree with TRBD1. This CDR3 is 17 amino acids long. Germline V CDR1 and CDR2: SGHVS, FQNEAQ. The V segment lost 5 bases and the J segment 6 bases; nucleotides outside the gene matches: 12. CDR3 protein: CASSRDRGLGSAGELFF. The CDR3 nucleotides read TGTGCCAGCAGCCGGGACAGGGGCTTGGGAAGCGCCGGGGAGCTGTTTTTT. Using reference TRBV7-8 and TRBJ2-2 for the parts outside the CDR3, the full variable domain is GAGVSQSPRYKVAKRGQDVALRCDPISGHVSLFWYQQALGQGPEFLTYFQNEAQLDKSGLPSDRFFAERPEGSVSTLKIQRTQQEDSAVYLCASSRDRGLGSAGELFFGEGSRLTVL.

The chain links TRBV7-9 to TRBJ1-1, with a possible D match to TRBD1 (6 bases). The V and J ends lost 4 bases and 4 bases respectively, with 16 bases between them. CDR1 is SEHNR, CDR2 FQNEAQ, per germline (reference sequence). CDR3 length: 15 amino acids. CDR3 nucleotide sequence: TGTGCCAGCAGCTCCCGTCAGGGGCCGGCCACTGAAGCTTTCTTT. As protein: CASSSRQGPATEAFF.

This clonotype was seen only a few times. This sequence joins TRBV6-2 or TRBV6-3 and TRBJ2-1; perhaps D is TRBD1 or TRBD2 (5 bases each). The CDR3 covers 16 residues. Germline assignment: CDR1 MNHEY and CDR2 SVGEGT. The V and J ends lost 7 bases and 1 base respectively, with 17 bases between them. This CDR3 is CASNLSGARSYNEQFF. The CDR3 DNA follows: TGTGCCAGCAACCTATCCGGGGCGAGATCCTACAATGAGCAGTTCTTC.

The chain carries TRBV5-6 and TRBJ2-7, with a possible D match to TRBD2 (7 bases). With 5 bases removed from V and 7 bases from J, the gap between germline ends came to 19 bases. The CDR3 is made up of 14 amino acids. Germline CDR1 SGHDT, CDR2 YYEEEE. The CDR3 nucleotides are TGTGCCAGCAGAAACGGACTAGGGGGAGTTGAGCAGTACTTC. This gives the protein CASRNGLGGVEQYF.

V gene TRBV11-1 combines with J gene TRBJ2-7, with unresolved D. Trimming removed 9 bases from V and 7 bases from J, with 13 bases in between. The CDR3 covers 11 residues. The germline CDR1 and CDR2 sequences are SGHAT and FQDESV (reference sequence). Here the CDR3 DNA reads TGTGCCAGTAGCCCCGCCCAGGAGCAGTACTTC. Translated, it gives CASSPAQEQYF.

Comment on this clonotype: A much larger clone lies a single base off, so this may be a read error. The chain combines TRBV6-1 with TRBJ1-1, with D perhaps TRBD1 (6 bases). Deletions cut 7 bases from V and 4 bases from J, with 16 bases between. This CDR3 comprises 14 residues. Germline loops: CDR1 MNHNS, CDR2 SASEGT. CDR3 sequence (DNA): TGTGCCAGCAATGATACAGGGACGATCACTGAAGCTTTCTTT. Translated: CASNDTGTITEAFF.

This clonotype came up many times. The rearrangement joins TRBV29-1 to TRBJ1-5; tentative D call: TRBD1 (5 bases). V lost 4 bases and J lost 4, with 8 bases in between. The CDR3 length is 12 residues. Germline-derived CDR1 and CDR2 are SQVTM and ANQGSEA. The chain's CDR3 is CSVGDWNQPQHF. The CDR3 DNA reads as TGCAGCGTTGGGGACTGGAATCAGCCCCAGCATTTT.

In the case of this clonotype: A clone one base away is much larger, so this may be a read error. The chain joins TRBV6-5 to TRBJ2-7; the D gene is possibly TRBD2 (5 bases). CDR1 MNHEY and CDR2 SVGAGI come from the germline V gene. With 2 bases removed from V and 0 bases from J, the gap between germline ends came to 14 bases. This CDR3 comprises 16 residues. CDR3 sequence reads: CASSYTGWRFSYEQYF. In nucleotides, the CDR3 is TGTGCCAGCAGTTACACCGGATGGAGGTTCTCCTACGAGCAGTACTTC.

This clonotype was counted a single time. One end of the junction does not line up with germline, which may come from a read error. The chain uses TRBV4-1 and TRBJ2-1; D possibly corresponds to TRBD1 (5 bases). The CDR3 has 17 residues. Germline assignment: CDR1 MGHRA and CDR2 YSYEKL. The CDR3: CASSQDSSWGLYNEQLF. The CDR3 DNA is TGCGCCAGCAGCCAAGATTCAAGCTGGGGCCTCTACAATGAGCAGCTCTTC.

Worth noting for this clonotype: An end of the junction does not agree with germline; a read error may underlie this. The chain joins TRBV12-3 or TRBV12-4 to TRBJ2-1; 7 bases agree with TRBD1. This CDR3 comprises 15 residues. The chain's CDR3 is CASNLVPGGNNEQFF. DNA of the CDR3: TGTGCCAGCAATTTAGTTCCAGGGGGTAACAATGAGCAATTCTTC.

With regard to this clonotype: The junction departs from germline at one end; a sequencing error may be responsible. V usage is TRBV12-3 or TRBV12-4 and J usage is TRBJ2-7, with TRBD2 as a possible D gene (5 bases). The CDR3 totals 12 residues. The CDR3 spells CVSIGWEYEQYF. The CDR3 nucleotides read TGTGTCAGCATCGGTTGGGAGTACGAGCAGTACTTC.

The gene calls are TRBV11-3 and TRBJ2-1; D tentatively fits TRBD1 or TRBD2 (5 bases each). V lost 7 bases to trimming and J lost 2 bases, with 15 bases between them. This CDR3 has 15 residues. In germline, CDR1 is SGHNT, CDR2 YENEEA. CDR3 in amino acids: CASISLGEPYNEQFF. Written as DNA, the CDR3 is TGTGCCAGCATCTCATTAGGGGAGCCCTACAATGAGCAGTTCTTC.

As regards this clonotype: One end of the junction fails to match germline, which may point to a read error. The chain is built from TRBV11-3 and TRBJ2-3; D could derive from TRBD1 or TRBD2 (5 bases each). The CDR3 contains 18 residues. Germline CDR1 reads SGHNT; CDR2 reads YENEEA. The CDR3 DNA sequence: TGTGCCAGTAGCTTTTTCCAACAGGAGGCCCTTAGCACAGATACGCAGTATTTT. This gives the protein CASSFFQQEALSTDTQYF.

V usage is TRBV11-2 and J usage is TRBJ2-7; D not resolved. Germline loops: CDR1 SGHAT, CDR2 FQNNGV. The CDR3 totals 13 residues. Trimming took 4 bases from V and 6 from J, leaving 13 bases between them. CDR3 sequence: CASSSTLTFEQYF. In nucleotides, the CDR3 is TGTGCCAGCAGCTCAACCCTCACCTTCGAGCAGTACTTC. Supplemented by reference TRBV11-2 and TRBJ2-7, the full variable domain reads EAGVAQSPRYKIIEKRQSVAFWCNPISGHATLYWYQQILGQGPKLLIQFQNNGVVDDSQLPKDRFSAERLKGVDSTLKIQPAKLEDSAVYLCASSSTLTFEQYFGPGTRLTVT.

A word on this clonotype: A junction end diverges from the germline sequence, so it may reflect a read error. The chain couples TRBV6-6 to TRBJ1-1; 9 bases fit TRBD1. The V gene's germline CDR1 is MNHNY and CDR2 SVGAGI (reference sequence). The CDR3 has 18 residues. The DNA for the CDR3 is TGTGTCAGCAGGCCGAGTAGGGACAGGGTAAAGGAGAGTACTGAAGCTTTCTTT. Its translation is CVSRPSRDRVKESTEAFF.

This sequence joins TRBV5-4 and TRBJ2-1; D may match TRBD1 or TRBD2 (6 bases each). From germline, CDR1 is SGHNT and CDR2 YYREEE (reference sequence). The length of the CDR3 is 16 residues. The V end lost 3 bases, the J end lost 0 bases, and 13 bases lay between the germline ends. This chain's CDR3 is CASSSEGGSSYNEQFF. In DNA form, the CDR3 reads TGTGCCAGCAGCTCGGAGGGGGGTAGCTCCTACAATGAGCAGTTCTTC.

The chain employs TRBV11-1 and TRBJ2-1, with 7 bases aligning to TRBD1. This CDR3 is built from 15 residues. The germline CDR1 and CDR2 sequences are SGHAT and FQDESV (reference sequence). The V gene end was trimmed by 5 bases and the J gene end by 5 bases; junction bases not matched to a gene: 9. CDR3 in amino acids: CASSRSRDRNNEQFF. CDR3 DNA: TGTGCCAGCAGCCGGAGTCGGGACAGAAACAATGAGCAGTTCTTC.